The T cell receptor (beta chain) described here comes from a study of T cell clones after liver transplantation. In the study overall: Tolerance: complete withdrawal held at least one year, liver enzymes staying within twice normal.

This CDR3 is 14 amino acids long. The germline V gene encodes CDR1 SGHRS and CDR2 YFSETQ. The ends lost 5 bases at V and 6 bases at J; junction bases unmatched: 3. Produced via immunoSEQ multiplex PCR; TCRdb's table is partial and in-frame only. The sample contains about 75,000 clones, roughly 80% of which appear only once. This material consisted of CD4+ T cells from blood, taken around 50 months after liver transplant. This TCR was recovered from a human patient who received a liver transplant. The graft donor may have given rise to some T cells. V is TRBV5-1 and J is TRBJ2-2; TRBD1 matches at 11 bases. Written as DNA, the CDR3 is TGCGCCAGCAGGGGGACAGGGGGATCCGGGGAGCTGTTTTTT. The encoded protein is CASRGTGGSGELFF.